This T cell receptor beta chain was observed in a study of blood T cells in healthy people across ages. General study results and limits: Using unsorted PBMCs precluded a conclusive naive versus antigen-experienced comparison.

Alongside a J-beta primer mix, a sample-barcoded 5' primer served in a second PCR lasting about 7 to 11 cycles. The yield of each sample was at least 2.5 million CDR3-containing paired-end reads. TCRdb fed the 5' RACE reads into MiXCR, producing one record per CDR3 protein. Among approximately 2,000,000 distinct CDR3 sequences listed, around 42% were seen once. With regard to this clonotype: What it binds is not known.

V trimming: 0 bases; J trimming: 5 bases; junction bases outside the gene matches: 8. Germline lookup yields CDR1 DFQATT and CDR2 SNEGSKA (reference sequence). The CDR3 is 17 residues long. In terms of origin and age, donors were healthy Caucasian individuals from Russia aged about 6 to 90. Sequencing was done on a sample of blood. The chain couples TRBV20-1 to TRBJ2-5; 14 nucleotides line up with TRBD2. This TCR came from a human donor in good health. CDR3 bases: TGCAGTGCTAGAGATTCGGGACTAGCGGGGGTCCGGGAGACCCAGTACTTC. Encoded protein: CSARDSGLAGVRETQYF.